The T cell receptor (beta chain) described here comes from a study of preoperative IRX-2 immunotherapy in early breast cancer. Treatment defined: preoperative locoregional IRX-2 cytokine immunotherapy. Patients received preoperative, locoregional IRX-2 cytokine immunotherapy in a phase Ib study. CDR3 length: 16 residues. V trimming: 4 bases; J trimming: 0 bases; junction bases outside the gene matches: 7. Germline V gene sequence: CDR1 SGHTS, CDR2 YDEGEE. Profiling relied on immunoSEQ multiplex PCR, and the TCRdb table lists in-frame clones only, not all of them. The sample holds 60,000 or so clones; approximately 95% are singletons and the top ten take around 1.7%.

This specimen was collected from a patient treated with IRX-2 immunotherapy. V gene TRBV5-8 combines with J gene TRBJ2-1; 7 nucleotides line up with TRBD2. The origin of this receptor is a human donor with breast cancer. CDR3 DNA: TGTGCCAGCAGCCGGATACTAGCGACCTCCTACAATGAGCAGTTCTTC. It translates to CASSRILATSYNEQFF.